This T cell receptor beta chain originates from a study of T cell repertoires in aging, cancer and after chemotherapy. The CDR3 loop spans 16 amino acids. In germline, CDR1 is GTSNPN, CDR2 SVGIG (reference sequence). The V end was cut by 5 bases, the J end by 3 bases, with 23 bases between. Sample share makes this clonotype medium-sized. The template was genomic DNA from peripheral blood, not RNA. Rearranged V-D-J TRB sequences were amplified with a mixed TRB-A/B primer pool. Using its own MiXCR run on the multiplex PCR reads, TCRdb lists one record per CDR3 protein. The profile shows 1,500 or so distinct CDR3 sequences, 20% to 25% of them singletons.

The material sequenced was blood. The chain recombines TRBV30 with TRBJ2-7, with a possible D match to TRBD1 (5 bases). The origin of this receptor is a human donor with a solid tumor. CDR3 residues: CAWGKPGSQVDYEQYF. The CDR3 DNA sequence: TGTGCCTGGGGTAAACCGGGCTCACAGGTGGACTACGAGCAGTACTTC. Combining the CDR3 with reference TRBV30 and TRBJ2-7 gives the whole variable domain SQTIHQWPATLVQPVGSPLSLECTVEGTSNPNLYWYRQAAGRGLQLLFYSVGIGQISSEVPQNLSASRPQDRQFILSSKKLLLSDSGFYLCAWGKPGSQVDYEQYFGPGTRLTVT.